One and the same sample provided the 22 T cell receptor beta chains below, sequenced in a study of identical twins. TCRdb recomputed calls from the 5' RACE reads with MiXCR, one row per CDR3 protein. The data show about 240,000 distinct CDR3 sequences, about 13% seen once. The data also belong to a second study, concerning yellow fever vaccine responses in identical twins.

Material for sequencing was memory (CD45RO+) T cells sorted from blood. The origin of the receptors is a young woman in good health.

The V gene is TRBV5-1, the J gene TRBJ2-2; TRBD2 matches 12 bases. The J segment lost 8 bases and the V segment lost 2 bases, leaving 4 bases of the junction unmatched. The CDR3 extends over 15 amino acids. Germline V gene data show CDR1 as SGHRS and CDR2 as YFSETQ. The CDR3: CASSFGLAGTGELFF. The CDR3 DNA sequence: TGCGCCAGCAGCTTCGGACTAGCGGGAACTGGGGAGCTGTTTTTT. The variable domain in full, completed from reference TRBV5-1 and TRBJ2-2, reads KAGVTQTPRYLIKTRGQQVTLSCSPISGHRSVSWYQQTPGQGLQFLFEYFSETQRNKGNFPGRFSGRQFSNSRSEMNVSTLELGDSALYLCASSFGLAGTGELFFGEGSRLTVL.

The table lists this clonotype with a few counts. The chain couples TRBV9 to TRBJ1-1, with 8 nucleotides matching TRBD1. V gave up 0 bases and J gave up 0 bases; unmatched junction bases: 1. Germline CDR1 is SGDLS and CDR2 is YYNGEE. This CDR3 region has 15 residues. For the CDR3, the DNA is TGTGCCAGCAGCGTAGGACAGGGGATGAACACTGAAGCTTTCTTT. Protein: CASSVGQGMNTEAFF.

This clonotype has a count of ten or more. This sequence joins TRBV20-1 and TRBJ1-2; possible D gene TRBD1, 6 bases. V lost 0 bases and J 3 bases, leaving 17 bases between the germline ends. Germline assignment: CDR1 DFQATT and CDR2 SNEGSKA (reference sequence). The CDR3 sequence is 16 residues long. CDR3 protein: CSARDGRAGDHYGYTF. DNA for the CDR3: TGCAGTGCTAGAGATGGTCGAGCAGGGGACCACTATGGCTACACCTTC.

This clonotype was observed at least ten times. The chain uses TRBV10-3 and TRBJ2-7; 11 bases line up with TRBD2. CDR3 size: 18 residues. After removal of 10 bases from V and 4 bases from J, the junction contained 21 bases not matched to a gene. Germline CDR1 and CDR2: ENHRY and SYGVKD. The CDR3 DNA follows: TGTGCCACCCGCCGCACCAAAGGCCTAGCGGGAGGATCTTACGAGCAGTACTTC. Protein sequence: CATRRTKGLAGGSYEQYF.

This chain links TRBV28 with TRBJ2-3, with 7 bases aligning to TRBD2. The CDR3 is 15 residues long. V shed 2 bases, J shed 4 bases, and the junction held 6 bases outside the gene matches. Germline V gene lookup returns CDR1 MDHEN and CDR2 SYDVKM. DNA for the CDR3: TGTGCCAGCAGTTTACCGGGCGCGGGGGCAGATACGCAGTATTTT. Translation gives CASSLPGAGADTQYF.

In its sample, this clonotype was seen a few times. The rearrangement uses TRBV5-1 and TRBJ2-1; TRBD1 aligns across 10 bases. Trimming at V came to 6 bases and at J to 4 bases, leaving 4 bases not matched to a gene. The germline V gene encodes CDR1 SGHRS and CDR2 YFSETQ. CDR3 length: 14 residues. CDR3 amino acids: CASNPGQGYNEQFF. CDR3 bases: TGCGCCAGCAACCCGGGACAGGGGTACAATGAGCAGTTCTTC.

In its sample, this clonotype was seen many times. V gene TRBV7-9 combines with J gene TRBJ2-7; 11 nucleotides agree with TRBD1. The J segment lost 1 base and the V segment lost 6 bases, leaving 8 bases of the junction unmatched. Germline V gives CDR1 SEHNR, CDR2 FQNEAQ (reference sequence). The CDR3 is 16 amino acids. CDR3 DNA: TGTGCCAGCAGTCCACTCGGGACAGGGGGATCCTACGAGCAGTACTTC. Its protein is CASSPLGTGGSYEQYF.

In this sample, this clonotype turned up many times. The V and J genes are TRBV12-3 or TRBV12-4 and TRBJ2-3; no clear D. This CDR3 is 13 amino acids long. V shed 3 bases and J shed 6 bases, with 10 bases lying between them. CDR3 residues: CASSFLGIDTQYF. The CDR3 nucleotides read TGTGCCAGCAGTTTTCTAGGTATCGATACGCAGTATTTT.

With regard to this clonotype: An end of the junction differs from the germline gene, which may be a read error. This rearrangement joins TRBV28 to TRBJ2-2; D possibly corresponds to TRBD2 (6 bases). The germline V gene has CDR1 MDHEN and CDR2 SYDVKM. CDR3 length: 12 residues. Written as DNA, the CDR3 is TGCGGCGGGGCCTCGAACACCGGGGAGCTGTTTTTT. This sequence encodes CGGASNTGELFF.

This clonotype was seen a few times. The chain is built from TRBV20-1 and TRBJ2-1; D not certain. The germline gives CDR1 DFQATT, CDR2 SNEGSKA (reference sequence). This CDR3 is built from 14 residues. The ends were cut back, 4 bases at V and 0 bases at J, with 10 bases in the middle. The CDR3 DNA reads TGCAGTGCTATAAGCTGGGACTCCTACAATGAGCAGTTCTTC. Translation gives CSAISWDSYNEQFF.

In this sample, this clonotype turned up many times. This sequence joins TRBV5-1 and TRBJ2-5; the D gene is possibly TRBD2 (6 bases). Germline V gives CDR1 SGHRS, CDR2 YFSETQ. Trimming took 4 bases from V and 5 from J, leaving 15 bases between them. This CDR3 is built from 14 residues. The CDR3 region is CASSPRLVDETQYF. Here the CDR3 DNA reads TGCGCCAGCAGCCCCCGACTAGTAGACGAGACCCAGTACTTC.

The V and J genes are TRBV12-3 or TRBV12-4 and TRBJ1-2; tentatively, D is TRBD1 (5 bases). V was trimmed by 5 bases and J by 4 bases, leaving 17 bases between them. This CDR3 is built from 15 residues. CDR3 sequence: CASSRPGRASYGYTF. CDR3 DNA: TGTGCCAGCAGTCGCCCGGGACGGGCCTCCTATGGCTACACCTTC.

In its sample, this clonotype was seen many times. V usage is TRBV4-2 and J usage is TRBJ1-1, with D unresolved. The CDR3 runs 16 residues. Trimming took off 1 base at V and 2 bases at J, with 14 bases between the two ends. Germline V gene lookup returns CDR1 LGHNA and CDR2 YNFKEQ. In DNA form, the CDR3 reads TGTGCCAGCAGCCAAGGCCCTCAACCGGGAAACACTGAAGCTTTCTTT. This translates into CASSQGPQPGNTEAFF.

For the CDR3, the DNA is TGTGCCAGCAGCTGGGGACTAGCGGGTAGCAATGAGCAGTTCTTC. Its protein is CASSWGLAGSNEQFF. The chain combines TRBV6-2 or TRBV6-3 with TRBJ2-1; TRBD2 matches 12 bases. Germline CDR1 MNHEY, CDR2 SVGEGT. This CDR3 spans 15 amino acids. Unmatched junction bases numbered 6, after V lost 6 bases and J lost 6 bases.

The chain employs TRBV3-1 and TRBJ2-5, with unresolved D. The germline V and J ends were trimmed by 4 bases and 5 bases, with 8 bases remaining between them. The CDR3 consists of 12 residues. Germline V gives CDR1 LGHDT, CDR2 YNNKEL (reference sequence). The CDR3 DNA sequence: TGTGCCAGCAGCCCAATCCGGGAGACCCAGTACTTC. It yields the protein CASSPIRETQYF.

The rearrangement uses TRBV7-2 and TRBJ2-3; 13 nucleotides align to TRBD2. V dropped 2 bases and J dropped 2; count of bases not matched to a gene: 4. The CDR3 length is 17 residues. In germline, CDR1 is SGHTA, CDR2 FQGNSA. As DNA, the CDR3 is TGTGCCAGCAGCTTAACTAGCGGGGGGGTTTCCACAGATACGCAGTATTTT. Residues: CASSLTSGGVSTDTQYF.

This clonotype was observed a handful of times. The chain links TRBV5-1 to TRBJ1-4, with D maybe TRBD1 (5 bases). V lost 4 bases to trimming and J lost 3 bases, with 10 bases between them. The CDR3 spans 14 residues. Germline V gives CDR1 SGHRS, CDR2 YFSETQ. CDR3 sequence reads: CASSVGHPNEKLFF. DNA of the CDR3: TGCGCCAGCAGCGTAGGACACCCTAATGAAAAACTGTTTTTT.

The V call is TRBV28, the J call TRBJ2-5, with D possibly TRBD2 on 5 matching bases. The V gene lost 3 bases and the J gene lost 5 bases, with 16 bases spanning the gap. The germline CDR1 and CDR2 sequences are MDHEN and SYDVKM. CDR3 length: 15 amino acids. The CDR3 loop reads CASSLVRARGETQYF. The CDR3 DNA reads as TGTGCCAGCAGTTTGGTGCGGGCGCGAGGGGAGACCCAGTACTTC.

CDR3 protein: CSAREWRGTNTGELFF. CDR3 DNA sequence: TGCAGTGCTAGAGAGTGGCGGGGGACGAACACCGGGGAGCTGTTTTTT. The chain couples TRBV20-1 to TRBJ2-2; 7 positions agree with TRBD2. The CDR3 covers 16 residues. V dropped 0 bases and J dropped 0; count of bases not matched to a gene: 4. Germline V gene sequence: CDR1 DFQATT, CDR2 SNEGSKA (reference sequence).

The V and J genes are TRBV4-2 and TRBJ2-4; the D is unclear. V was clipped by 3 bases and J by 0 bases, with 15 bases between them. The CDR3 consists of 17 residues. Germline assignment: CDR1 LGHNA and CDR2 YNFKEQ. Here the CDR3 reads CASSHWLLVLAKNIQYF. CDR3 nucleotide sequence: TGTGCCAGCAGCCATTGGCTACTTGTTTTAGCCAAAAACATTCAGTACTTC.

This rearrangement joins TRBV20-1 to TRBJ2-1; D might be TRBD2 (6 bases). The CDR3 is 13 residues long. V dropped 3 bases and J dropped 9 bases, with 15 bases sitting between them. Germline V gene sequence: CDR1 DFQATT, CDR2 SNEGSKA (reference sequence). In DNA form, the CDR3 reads TGCAGTGCTAGTACCCTAGCGTGGGGTGAGCAGTTCTTC. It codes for CSASTLAWGEQFF.

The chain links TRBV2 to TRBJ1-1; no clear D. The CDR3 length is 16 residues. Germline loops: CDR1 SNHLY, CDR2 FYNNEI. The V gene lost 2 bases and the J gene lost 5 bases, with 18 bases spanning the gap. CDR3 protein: CASSETLHRVGTEAFF. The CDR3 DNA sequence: TGTGCCAGCAGTGAAACCCTACATAGGGTAGGGACTGAAGCTTTCTTT.